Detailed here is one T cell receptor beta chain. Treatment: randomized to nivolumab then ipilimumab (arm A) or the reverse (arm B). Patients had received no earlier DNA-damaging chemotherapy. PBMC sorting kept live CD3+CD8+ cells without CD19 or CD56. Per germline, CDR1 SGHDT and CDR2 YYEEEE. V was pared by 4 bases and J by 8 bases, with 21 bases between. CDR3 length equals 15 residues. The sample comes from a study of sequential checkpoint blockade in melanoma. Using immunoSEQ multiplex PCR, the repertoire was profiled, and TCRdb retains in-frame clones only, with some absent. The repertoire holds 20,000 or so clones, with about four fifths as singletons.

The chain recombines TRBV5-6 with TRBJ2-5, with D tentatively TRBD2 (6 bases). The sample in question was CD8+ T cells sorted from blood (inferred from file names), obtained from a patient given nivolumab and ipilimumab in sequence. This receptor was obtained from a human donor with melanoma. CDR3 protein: CASSERAARGGTQYF. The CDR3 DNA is TGTGCCAGCAGCGAGCGGGCCGCACGGGGAGGAACCCAGTACTTC.